The rows below give T cell receptor beta chains drawn from one sample of a study of shared clonotypes between healthy human individuals. Sequencing used immunoSEQ multiplex PCR; TCRdb keeps in-frame clones, though not all of them. The sample comprises over 95,000 clones, over 40% of which are singletons, and about 16% rests with the top ten. Specimen: PBMCs. The receptors were sampled from a middle-aged woman in good health. Some clones in this sample may be carry-over from other donors' samples. Both conserved end residues are part of each CDR3. A D gene is named only where the DNA matches it firmly.

len	d_gene	j_gene	v_gene	CDR3aa
14	TRBD1	TRBJ1-1	TRBV19	CATHLGQGGTEAFF
15	-	TRBJ1-3	TRBV4-3	CASSQSNGPGNTIYF
14	-	TRBJ1-1	TRBV5-6	CASSRGSAPTEAFF
14	-	TRBJ1-2	TRBV7-9	CASSLGGGGYGYTF
16	TRBD2	TRBJ2-7	TRBV5-4	CASSPPGLAINYEQYF
15	-	TRBJ1-2	TRBV4-3	CASSQLGRGRGGYTF
15	TRBD1	TRBJ2-7	TRBV6-1	CASRKPGQGAREQYF
13	-	TRBJ2-1	TRBV9	CASSVGTHNEQFF
11	-	TRBJ1-1	TRBV28	CASTGTTEAFF
13	-	TRBJ2-7	TRBV4-2	CASSQDLAYEQYF
16	-	TRBJ2-3	TRBV5-1	CASSSTGPSGTDTQYF
16	-	TRBJ2-7	TRBV4-2	CASSQEFGGASYEQYF
16	-	TRBJ2-6	TRBV7-9	CASSQEMSSGANVLTF
15	TRBD2	TRBJ2-1	TRBV9	CASSVAASGTDEQFF
12	-	TRBJ1-4	TRBV28	CASRPTNEKLFF
14	-	TRBJ1-1	TRBV4-3	CASSQASERKEAFF
16	TRBD1	-	TRBV29-1	CSVKAPTGRSSYEQYF
15	-	TRBJ1-3	TRBV4-1	CANSQGWDAGNTIYF
15	TRBD2	TRBJ2-1	TRBV5-8	CASSQNGGRGNEQFF
17	TRBD2	TRBJ2-5	TRBV5-1	CASTRLAGGASQETQYF
16	-	TRBJ1-2	TRBV15	CATSRVGDIEAYGYTF
16	TRBD2	TRBJ2-6	TRBV5-1	CASSLGGLPRANVLTF
13	TRBD1	TRBJ1-2	TRBV10-2	CASTVGQGSGYTF
15	-	TRBJ2-2	TRBV7-3	CASSLASGQSGELFF
17	-	TRBJ1-3	TRBV4-1	CASSRQGLVLSGNTIYF
15	-	TRBJ1-4	TRBV30	CAWNSKGATNEKLFF
14	TRBD1	TRBJ1-4	TRBV30	CAWGGDRSNEKLFF
13	-	TRBJ1-5	TRBV28	CASSFQGNQPQHF
13	-	TRBJ1-2	TRBV7-2	CASSPAGIYGYTF
13	-	TRBJ1-1	TRBV30	CAWSVEGWTEAFF
14	-	TRBJ2-1	TRBV9	CASSPFRGYNEQFF
11	-	TRBJ2-7	TRBV30	CAWKEVYEQYF
14	TRBD2	TRBJ2-7	TRBV30	CAWSGLAATYEQYF
14	-	TRBJ2-3	TRBV28	CASSLETATDTQYF
12	-	TRBJ2-7	TRBV5-6	CASSTSTYEQYF